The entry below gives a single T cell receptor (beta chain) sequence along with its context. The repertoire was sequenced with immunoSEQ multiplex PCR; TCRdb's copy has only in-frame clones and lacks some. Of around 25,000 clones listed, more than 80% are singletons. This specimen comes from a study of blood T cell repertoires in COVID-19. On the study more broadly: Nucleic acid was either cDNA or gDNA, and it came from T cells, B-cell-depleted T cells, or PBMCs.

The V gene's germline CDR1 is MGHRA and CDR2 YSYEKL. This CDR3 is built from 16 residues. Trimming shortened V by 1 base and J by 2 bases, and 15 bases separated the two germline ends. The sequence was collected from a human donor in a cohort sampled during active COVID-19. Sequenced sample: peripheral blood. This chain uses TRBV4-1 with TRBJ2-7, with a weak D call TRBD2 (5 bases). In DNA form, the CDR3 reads TGCGCCAGCAGCCAAGTTTTGTCTCTCGGGGCCTACGAGCAGTACTTC. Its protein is CASSQVLSLGAYEQYF.